The 27 T cell receptor beta chains below were found in one sample sequenced in a study of T cells after yellow fever vaccination. TCRdb reprocessed the 5' RACE reads via MiXCR and lists one record per CDR3 protein. The sample lists about 320,000 distinct CDR3 sequences, approximately 4% occurring once. The specimen comprised PBMCs, sampled 15 days after the yellow fever booster vaccination. Receptor source: a man aged 18 to 35 who received the YFV17D yellow fever vaccine.

This clonotype was recorded many times. The V gene is TRBV5-1, the J gene TRBJ2-3; D unclear. CDR1 SGHRS and CDR2 YFSETQ come from the germline V gene. The CDR3 extends over 15 amino acids. Trimming took 0 bases from V and 1 from J, leaving 9 bases between them. The CDR3 region has the DNA TGCGCCAGCAGCTTGGCCGGGTGGGGCACAGATACGCAGTATTTT. This sequence encodes CASSLAGWGTDTQYF. Based on the CDR3 plus reference TRBV5-1 and TRBJ2-3, the full variable domain is KAGVTQTPRYLIKTRGQQVTLSCSPISGHRSVSWYQQTPGQGLQFLFEYFSETQRNKGNFPGRFSGRQFSNSRSEMNVSTLELGDSALYLCASSLAGWGTDTQYFGPGTRLTVL.

This clonotype was found many times. The V gene is TRBV27, the J gene TRBJ2-3; D unclear. Per germline, CDR1 MNHEY and CDR2 SMNVEV (reference sequence). This CDR3 region has 15 residues. V lost 9 bases, J lost 0 bases, and 16 bases lay in between. DNA for the CDR3: TGTGCCAGTCAACCGACCCCTGGTAGCACAGATACGCAGTATTTT. It encodes CASQPTPGSTDTQYF.

This clonotype was seen repeatedly, ten times or more. This chain connects TRBV7-2 to TRBJ1-2, with TRBD1 identical over 10 bases. This CDR3 comprises 15 residues. The germline V gene has CDR1 SGHTA and CDR2 FQGNSA. The V and J ends lost 2 bases and 6 bases, in that order; junction bases with no gene match: 6. In DNA form, the CDR3 reads TGTGCCAGCAGCTTACGTTCCGGGACAGGGGATGGCTACACCTTC. Translating gives CASSLRSGTGDGYTF.

The CDR3 sequence: CASKDNQETQYF. The CDR3 coding sequence is TGTGCCAGCAAGGACAACCAAGAGACCCAGTACTTC. V and J are TRBV12-3 or TRBV12-4 and TRBJ2-5, with a weak D call TRBD1 (5 bases). Trimming cost V 7 bases and J 0 bases, with 6 bases left between them. The CDR3 totals 12 residues.

J is TRBJ2-1 and V is TRBV20-1; TRBD2 matches at 7 bases. The CDR3 runs to 14 residues. Germline V gives CDR1 DFQATT, CDR2 SNEGSKA (reference sequence). This CDR3 reads CSTGGRAVVNEQFF. Written as DNA, the CDR3 is TGCAGCACAGGTGGGAGGGCCGTTGTAAATGAGCAGTTCTTC.

This clonotype occurred many times. The rearrangement joins TRBV12-3 or TRBV12-4 to TRBJ1-5, with TRBD1 as a possible D gene (6 bases). V was clipped by 0 bases and J by 6 bases, with 12 bases between them. CDR3 length: 15 amino acids. CDR3 residues: CASSLAGQGFQPQHF. The CDR3 nucleotides are TGTGCCAGCAGTTTAGCTGGTCAGGGGTTTCAGCCCCAGCATTTT.

This clonotype has a count of ten or more. The rearrangement links TRBV6-5 to TRBJ2-3; D tentatively reads TRBD1 or TRBD2 (5 bases each). The CDR3 is 14 residues long. The germline V gene has CDR1 MNHEY and CDR2 SVGAGI. Between the trimmed V and J ends, which lost 8 bases and 7 bases, there was a span of 19 bases. CDR3 in DNA: TGTGCCAGCTCCCGGGACCTAAAATACAATACGCAGTATTTT. Residues: CASSRDLKYNTQYF.

This clonotype was seen ten or more times. The chain combines TRBV4-1 with TRBJ2-5; 9 bases fit TRBD1. V gave up 4 bases and J gave up 5 bases; unmatched junction bases: 5. Germline V gene data show CDR1 as MGHRA and CDR2 as YSYEKL. This CDR3 comprises 14 residues. As DNA, the CDR3 is TGCGCCAGCAGCCGGGACAGGGAGATGGAGACCCAGTACTTC. It specifies CASSRDREMETQYF.

The chain uses TRBV6-1 and TRBJ2-2; D ambiguous. Germline CDR1 reads MNHNS; CDR2 reads SASEGT. Trimming cost V 6 bases and J 6 bases, with 11 bases left between them. This CDR3 spans 13 amino acids. CDR3 DNA sequence: TGTGCCAGCAGGCGGATCCCCCCCGGGGAGCTGTTTTTT. This gives the protein CASRRIPPGELFF.

This rearrangement joins TRBV7-2 to TRBJ1-5; D is uncertain. This CDR3 region has 12 residues. CDR1 SGHTA and CDR2 FQGNSA come from the germline V gene. V was clipped by 5 bases and J by 6 bases, with 8 bases between them. The CDR3 protein is CASSTGPQPQHF. In DNA form, the CDR3 reads TGTGCCAGCAGCACCGGTCCTCAGCCCCAGCATTTT.

This clonotype was recorded many times. V usage is TRBV7-6 and J usage is TRBJ2-1, with a weak D call TRBD2 (7 bases). The CDR3 sequence is 16 residues long. CDR1 and CDR2 from the germline V gene are SGHVS and FNYEAQ. Trimming removed 2 bases from V and 4 bases from J, with 15 bases in between. The CDR3 nucleotides are TGTGCCAGCAGCTTAAGGGGGGGACAACGATACAATGAGCAGTTCTTC. This codes for CASSLRGGQRYNEQFF.

The genes are TRBV24-1 and TRBJ2-5; 7 positions agree with TRBD1. Trimming cost V 4 bases and J 2 bases; bases outside gene matches: 12. The CDR3 extends over 17 amino acids. CDR1 is KGHDR, CDR2 SFDVKD, per germline. CDR3 sequence reads: CATSDSGQDRLQETQYF. DNA of the CDR3: TGTGCCACCAGTGACTCCGGTCAGGACAGGCTACAAGAGACCCAGTACTTC.

This clonotype occurred a few times. The chain is built from TRBV21-1 and TRBJ2-1. TRBV21-1 is a pseudogene segment. The CDR3 runs 15 residues. CDR3 region: CASFTRPSSYNEQFF. The CDR3 bases are TGTGCCAGCTTTACCAGGCCAAGCTCCTACAATGAGCAGTTCTTC.

This clonotype was seen only a few times. V and J are TRBV4-2 and TRBJ1-1, with 7 bases identical to TRBD1. Germline CDR1 is LGHNA and CDR2 is YNFKEQ. V lost 4 bases and J lost 4; bases outside the gene matches: 15. The CDR3 loop spans 17 amino acids. The CDR3 DNA sequence: TGTGCCAGCAGCCCTCAGAGGTTCACAGGGGAGGGCACTGAAGCTTTCTTT. It codes for CASSPQRFTGEGTEAFF.

This clonotype was counted only a few times. The chain is built from TRBV5-1 and TRBJ2-3; 7 bases fit TRBD2. The CDR3 extends over 14 amino acids. In germline, CDR1 is SGHRS, CDR2 YFSETQ. The V segment lost 4 bases and the J segment 6 bases; nucleotides outside the gene matches: 8. CDR3 region: CASSPGELADTQYF. The DNA for the CDR3 is TGCGCCAGCAGCCCGGGGGAACTAGCGGATACGCAGTATTTT.

The table lists this clonotype with many counts. The chain recombines TRBV7-9 with TRBJ1-6; unclear D gene. The germline V and J ends were trimmed by 0 bases and 8 bases, with 8 bases remaining between them. This CDR3 has 14 amino acids. Germline V gene lookup returns CDR1 SEHNR and CDR2 FQNEAQ (reference sequence). The CDR3: CASSLASSDSPLHF. CDR3 coding DNA: TGTGCCAGCAGCTTAGCGTCGAGTGATTCACCCCTCCACTTT.

V is TRBV20-1 and J is TRBJ2-5; 8 bases are a match to TRBD1. The germline gives CDR1 DFQATT, CDR2 SNEGSKA (reference sequence). Trimming took 3 bases from V and 2 from J; bases not matched to a gene: 2. CDR3 size: 13 residues. DNA for the CDR3: TGCAGTGCTAGGGGACAGGCGCAAGAGACCCAGTACTTC. As protein: CSARGQAQETQYF.

V and J are TRBV4-3 and TRBJ2-3, with no clear D. V shed 0 bases and J shed 6 bases, with 19 bases lying between them. Germline V gives CDR1 LGHNA, CDR2 YSLEER. The CDR3 has 17 residues. The CDR3 protein is CASSQDLRQTVGDTQYF. The DNA for the CDR3 is TGCGCCAGCAGCCAAGATTTGAGGCAGACTGTGGGGGATACGCAGTATTTT.

This clonotype was seen only a few times. This chain connects TRBV7-6 to TRBJ1-5; tentatively, D is TRBD1 (6 bases). Germline V gene data show CDR1 as SGHVS and CDR2 as FNYEAQ. Trimming took off 3 bases at V and 5 bases at J, with 11 bases between the two ends. The CDR3 consists of 14 residues. This chain's CDR3 is CASSFNGGDQPQHF. The CDR3 DNA follows: TGTGCCAGCAGCTTTAACGGGGGCGATCAGCCCCAGCATTTT.

This clonotype was recorded at least ten times. The V and J genes are TRBV12-3 or TRBV12-4 and TRBJ1-2; D not certain. V was clipped by 5 bases and J by 4 bases, with 11 bases between them. The CDR3 runs 13 residues. The CDR3 is CASSGNGGYGYTF. The CDR3 coding sequence is TGTGCCAGCAGTGGGAACGGAGGCTATGGCTACACCTTC.

In its sample, this clonotype was seen many times. This rearrangement joins TRBV7-2 to TRBJ2-1, with 9 bases fitting TRBD2. V lost 5 bases, J lost 7 bases, and 15 bases stayed unmatched. This CDR3 is 17 amino acids long. Germline V gives CDR1 SGHTA, CDR2 FQGNSA. Here the CDR3 reads CASSPHTLAGPRNEQFF. CDR3 bases: TGTGCCAGCAGCCCACATACCCTAGCGGGGCCGCGGAATGAGCAGTTCTTC.

The V gene is TRBV3-2, the J gene TRBJ1-2. TRBV3-2 has pseudogene status. The CDR3 loop spans 19 amino acids. For the CDR3, the DNA is TGTGCCAGCAGCCAAGATCGGATTGGGCCTCGTGGTAGTGGTCATGGCTACACCTTC. Translating gives CASSQDRIGPRGSGHGYTF.

This clonotype turned up a few times. The chain joins TRBV7-8 to TRBJ2-5; D possibly corresponds to TRBD1 (6 bases). This CDR3 has 15 residues. The ends were cut back, 8 bases at V and 5 bases at J, with 21 bases in the middle. Germline CDR1 and CDR2: SGHVS and FQNEAQ. The CDR3 region has the DNA TGTGCCAGCGACCGCAGAACAGGGACGGGCGAGACCCAGTACTTC. The encoded protein is CASDRRTGTGETQYF.

This clonotype was seen repeatedly, ten times or more. The rearrangement joins TRBV5-1 to TRBJ2-3; no definite D call. Germline V gives CDR1 SGHRS, CDR2 YFSETQ. The ends were cut back, 4 bases at V and 4 bases at J, with 10 bases in the middle. This CDR3 region has 13 residues. In nucleotides, the CDR3 is TGCGCCAGCAGCCCTTCCTTTTCAGATACGCAGTATTTT. This sequence encodes CASSPSFSDTQYF.

This clonotype was found many times. This chain links TRBV2 with TRBJ1-6; no clear D gene. The CDR3 length is 14 residues. The germline V gene encodes CDR1 SNHLY and CDR2 FYNNEI. Deletions cut 3 bases from V and 10 bases from J, with 13 bases between. This chain's CDR3 is CASSDLSSESPLHF. As DNA, the CDR3 is TGTGCCAGCAGTGATCTCAGCTCAGAATCACCCCTCCACTTT.

This clonotype has more than one count but fewer than ten. The chain joins TRBV5-1 to TRBJ1-1; D uncertain. The CDR3 consists of 13 residues. Germline V gives CDR1 SGHRS, CDR2 YFSETQ. The V and J ends lost 4 bases and 0 bases respectively, with 7 bases between them. The CDR3 reads CASSASMNTEAFF. CDR3 coding DNA: TGCGCCAGCAGCGCATCAATGAACACTGAAGCTTTCTTT.

This clonotype has at least ten counts. The chain links TRBV7-2 to TRBJ2-5, with 10 nucleotides matching TRBD2. CDR1 is SGHTA and CDR2 is FQGNSA in the germline V gene. The V gene end was trimmed by 6 bases and the J gene end by 6 bases; junction bases not matched to a gene: 7. CDR3 size: 14 residues. CDR3 coding DNA: TGTGCCAGCAGTCAGCGGGGGGGCAGGCAGACCCAGTACTTC. Translation: CASSQRGGRQTQYF.